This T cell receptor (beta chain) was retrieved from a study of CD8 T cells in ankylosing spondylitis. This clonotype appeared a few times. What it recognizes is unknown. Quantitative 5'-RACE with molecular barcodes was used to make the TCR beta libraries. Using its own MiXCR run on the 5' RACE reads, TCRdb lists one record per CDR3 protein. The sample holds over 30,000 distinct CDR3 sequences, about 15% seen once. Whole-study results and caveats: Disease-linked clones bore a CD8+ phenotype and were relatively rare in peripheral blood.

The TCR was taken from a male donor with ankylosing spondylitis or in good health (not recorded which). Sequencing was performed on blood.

The CDR3 coding sequence is TGCAGTGCTAGACTGGGGGGCCCAATCTCTGAGCAGTTCTTC. It translates to CSARLGGPISEQFF. The rearrangement joins TRBV20-1 to TRBJ2-1, with D perhaps being TRBD1 or TRBD2 (6 bases each). Trimming stripped 2 bases from V and 9 bases from J, with 17 bases between. This CDR3 spans 14 amino acids. Germline V lookup: CDR1 DFQATT, CDR2 SNEGSKA (reference sequence).